This section outlines one TCR beta chain sequence together with its context. Its antigen is unidentified. Generated by immunoSEQ multiplex PCR, the TCRdb table keeps only in-frame clones and is missing some. The table has approximately 5,000 clones, under 70% seen once; the top ten hold 35% to 50%. This record comes from a study of CD8 T cell repertoires and HIV-1 epitope variants. Study-wide context: Separate wells received one of Twenty-five Gag or Nef variant peptides. Tested: three Gag epitope families, Nef HW9 and YT9.

Material for sequencing was cultured CD8+ T cells derived from PBMCs. This TCR was sampled from a male donor with HIV.

The CDR3: CASSQVEEIYEQYF. The CDR3, as DNA: TGTGCCAGCAGCCAAGTAGAGGAGATCTACGAGCAGTACTTC. V gene TRBV14 combines with J gene TRBJ2-7; D not certain. With 1 base removed from V and 3 bases from J, the gap between germline ends came to 10 bases. CDR3 length: 14 amino acids. Germline V gene data show CDR1 as SGHDN and CDR2 as FVKESK.